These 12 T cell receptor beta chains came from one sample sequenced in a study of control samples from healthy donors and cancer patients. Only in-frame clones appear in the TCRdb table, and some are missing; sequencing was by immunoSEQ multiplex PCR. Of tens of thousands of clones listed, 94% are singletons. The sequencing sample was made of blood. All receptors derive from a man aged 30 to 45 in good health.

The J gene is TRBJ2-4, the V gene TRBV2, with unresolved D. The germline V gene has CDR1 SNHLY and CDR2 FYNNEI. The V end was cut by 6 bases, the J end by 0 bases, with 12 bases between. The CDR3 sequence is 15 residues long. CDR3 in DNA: TGTGCCAGCAGCCCCGGAGCGATAGCCAAAAACATTCAGTACTTC. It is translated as CASSPGAIAKNIQYF.

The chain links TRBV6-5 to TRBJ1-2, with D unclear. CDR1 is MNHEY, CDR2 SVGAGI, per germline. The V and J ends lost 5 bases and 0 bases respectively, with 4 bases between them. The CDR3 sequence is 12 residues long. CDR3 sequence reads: CASSTANYGYTF. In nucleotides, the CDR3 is TGTGCCAGCAGTACGGCTAACTATGGCTACACCTTC.

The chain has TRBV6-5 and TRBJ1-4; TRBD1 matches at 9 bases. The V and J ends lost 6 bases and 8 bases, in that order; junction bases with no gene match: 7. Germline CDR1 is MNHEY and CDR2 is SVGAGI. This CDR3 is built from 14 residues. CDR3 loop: CASRTQGAGEKLFF. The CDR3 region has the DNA TGTGCCAGCAGAACACAGGGGGCGGGAGAAAAACTGTTTTTT.

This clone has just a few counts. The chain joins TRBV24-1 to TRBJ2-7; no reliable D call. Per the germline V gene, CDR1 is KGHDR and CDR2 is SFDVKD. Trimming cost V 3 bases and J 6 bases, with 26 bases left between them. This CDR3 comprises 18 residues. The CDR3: CATSDNPLEDGALTEQYF. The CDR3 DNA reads TGTGCCACCAGTGATAACCCACTCGAGGATGGAGCCCTAACCGAGCAGTACTTC.

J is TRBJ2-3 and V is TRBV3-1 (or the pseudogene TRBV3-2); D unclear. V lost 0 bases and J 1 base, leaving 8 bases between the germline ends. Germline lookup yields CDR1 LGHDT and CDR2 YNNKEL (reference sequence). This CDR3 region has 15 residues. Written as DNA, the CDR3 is TGTGCCAGCAGCCAAGATCAGGCGGGCACAGATACGCAGTATTTT. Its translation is CASSQDQAGTDTQYF.

CDR3 bases: TGTGCCAGCAGTGCCGCAGGACTGAACACTGAAGCTTTCTTT. It yields the protein CASSAAGLNTEAFF. The chain combines TRBV2 with TRBJ1-1; D ambiguous. CDR3 length: 14 residues. The V end lost 4 bases, the J end lost 0 bases, and 9 bases lay between the germline ends. Germline lookup yields CDR1 SNHLY and CDR2 FYNNEI.

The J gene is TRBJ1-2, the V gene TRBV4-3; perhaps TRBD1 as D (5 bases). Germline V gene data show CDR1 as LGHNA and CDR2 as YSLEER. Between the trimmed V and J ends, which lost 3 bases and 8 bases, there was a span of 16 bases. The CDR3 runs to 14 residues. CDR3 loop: CASSQQGALGGYTF. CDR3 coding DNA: TGCGCCAGCAGCCAGCAGGGAGCCCTTGGAGGCTACACCTTC.

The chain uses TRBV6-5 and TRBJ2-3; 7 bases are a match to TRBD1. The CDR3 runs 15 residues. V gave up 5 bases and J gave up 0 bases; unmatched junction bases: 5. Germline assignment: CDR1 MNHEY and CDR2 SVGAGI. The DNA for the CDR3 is TGTGCCAGCAGTACAGGGGACGCTAGCACAGATACGCAGTATTTT. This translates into CASSTGDASTDTQYF.

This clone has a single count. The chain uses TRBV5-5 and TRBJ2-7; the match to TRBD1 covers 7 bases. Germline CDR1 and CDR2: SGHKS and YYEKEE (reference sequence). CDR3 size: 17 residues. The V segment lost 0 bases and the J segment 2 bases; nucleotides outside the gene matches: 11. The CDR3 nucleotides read TGTGCCAGCAGCTTGGCCGCCGGGGACAGTCGCACCTACGAGCAGTACTTC. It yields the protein CASSLAAGDSRTYEQYF.

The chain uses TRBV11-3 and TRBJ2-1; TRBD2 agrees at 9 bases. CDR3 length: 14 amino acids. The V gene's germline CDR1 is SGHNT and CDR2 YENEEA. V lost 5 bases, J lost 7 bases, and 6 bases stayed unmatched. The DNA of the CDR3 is TGTGCCAGCAGCCAGGGACTAGCTATGAATGAGCAGTTCTTC. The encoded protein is CASSQGLAMNEQFF.

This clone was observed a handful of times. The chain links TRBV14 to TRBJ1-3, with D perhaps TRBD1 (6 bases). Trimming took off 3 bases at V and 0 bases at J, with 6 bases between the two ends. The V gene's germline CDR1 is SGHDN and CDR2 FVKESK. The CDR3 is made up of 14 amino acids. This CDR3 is CASSQDSSGNTIYF. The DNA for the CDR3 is TGTGCCAGCAGCCAGGACAGCTCTGGAAACACCATATATTTT.

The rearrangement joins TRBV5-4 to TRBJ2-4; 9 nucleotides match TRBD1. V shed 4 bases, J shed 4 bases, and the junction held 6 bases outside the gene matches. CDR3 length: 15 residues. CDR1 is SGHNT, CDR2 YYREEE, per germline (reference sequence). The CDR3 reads CASSPAGQGKNIQYF. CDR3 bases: TGTGCCAGCAGCCCTGCGGGACAGGGTAAAAACATTCAGTACTTC.